These T cell receptor beta chains were read from a single sample in a study of blood T cell repertoires in COVID-19. The method was immunoSEQ multiplex PCR; TCRdb's version includes in-frame clones alone and lacks a portion of them. The sample comprises some 310,000 clones, around 91% of which are singletons, and around 1% rests with the top ten. Source material: peripheral blood. These receptors all stem from a woman aged 40 to 50 with COVID-19, enrolled during active disease. The CDR3 runs from the conserved cysteine through the conserved F or W. Fields, in order: J gene, V gene, D gene, clone size, CDR3 DNA, CDR3 protein. The D gene is left open where the match is weak. Not every row has a clone size; where given, it reads once, few, many or a size class.

>TRBJ2-7|TRBV2|TRBD2|-
TGTGCCAGCAGGTCGGGACTAGCAACCTACGAGCAGTACTTC
CASRSGLATYEQYF
>TRBJ1-6|TRBV19|TRBD1|-
TGTGCCAGTAGTACGGAACAGGGGCGCGGTACCCCCCTTAATTCACCCCTCCACTTT
CASSTEQGRGTPLNSPLHF
>TRBJ2-1|TRBV23-1|-|-
TGCGCCAGCAGTCAATCGTCGCCAGGCAGCTACAATGAGCAGTTCTTC
CASSQSSPGSYNEQFF
>TRBJ1-4|TRBV2|TRBD1|-
TGTGCCAGCGAAAGACAGGGGGTGGATGAAAAACTGTTTTTT
CASERQGVDEKLFF
>TRBJ1-5|TRBV7-2|-|-
TGTGCCAGCAGTCGAACAGGGAATGGCAATCAGCCCCAGCATTTT
CASSRTGNGNQPQHF
>TRBJ2-2|TRBV27|TRBD1|-
TGTGCCAGCACAAGACAGGGCCGCGGACACCGGGAGCTGTTTTTT
CASTRQGRGHRELFF
>TRBJ1-1|TRBV5-1|-|-
TGCGCCAGCAGCGTAAGACCAGGGGAAGGCACTGAAGCTTTCTTT
CASSVRPGEGTEAFF
>TRBJ2-7|TRBV29-1|TRBD2|-
TGCAGCGTTGTTCCTACAGTAGCGGGAGTCACCTACGAGCAGTACTTC
CSVVPTVAGVTYEQYF
>TRBJ2-4|TRBV24-1|-|once
TGTGCCACCCAGAAAGGGGGGGGGCGGGTAAACATTCAGTACTTC
CATQKGGGRVNIQYF
>TRBJ1-1|TRBV2|-|once
TGTGCCAGCACCTCGGAATTTACAGGGAACACTGAAGCTTTCTTT
CASTSEFTGNTEAFF
>TRBJ2-6|TRBV6-2/TRBV6-3|TRBD2|-
TGTGCCAGCAGTTACAGCGGGACCTCTGGGGCCAACGTCCTGACTTTC
CASSYSGTSGANVLTF
>TRBJ1-2|TRBV28|-|-
TGTGCCAGCACCCGACGGTGGGAGAACTATGGCTACACCTTC
CASTRRWENYGYTF
>TRBJ2-1|TRBV9|TRBD2|-
TGTGCCAGCAGCGTAGGGGCTAGCGGGAGCTATGAGCAGTTCTTC
CASSVGASGSYEQFF
>TRBJ2-7|TRBV28|TRBD2|-
TGTGCCAGCAGCCTAATTAGACTAGCGGGGGACAAGGAGCAGTACTTC
CASSLIRLAGDKEQYF
>TRBJ1-1|TRBV7-8|TRBD1|-
TGTGCCAGCAGCTCCACCCTTCGGGAGGGGGCTAACACTGAAGCTTTCTTT
CASSSTLREGANTEAFF
>TRBJ2-5|TRBV6-2/TRBV6-3|-|once
TGTGCCAGCAGCCTTTTCGGGGAGACCCAGTACTTC
CASSLFGETQYF
>TRBJ2-3|TRBV28|TRBD2|-
TGTGCCAGCAGTTTAGACCTTGGCGGGAGGGAGTATTTT
CASSLDLGGREYF
>TRBJ2-1|TRBV27|TRBD2|-
TGTGCCAGCAGAGGACTAGCGCGGGGGCACTACAATGAGCAGTTCTTC
CASRGLARGHYNEQFF
>TRBJ2-2|TRBV28|-|-
TGTGCCATCGGATCCCGGGGCACCGGGGAGCTGTTTTTT
CAIGSRGTGELFF
>TRBJ1-5|TRBV19|TRBD1|-
TGTGCCAGTAGTATTTTCCCGGACAGGATCAATCAGCCCCAGCATTTT
CASSIFPDRINQPQHF
>TRBJ1-6|TRBV2|-|-
TGTGCCAGCAGTGACGGGGAGATAACTAATTCACCCCTCCACTTT
CASSDGEITNSPLHF
>TRBJ1-2|TRBV7-2|-|-
TGTGCCAGCAGCTTGTTCTCTGGCTACACCTTC
CASSLFSGYTF
>TRBJ2-5|TRBV25-1|-|-
TGTGCCAGCAGCCCTTCTCACGGAGAGACCCAGTACTTC
CASSPSHGETQYF
>TRBJ2-2|TRBV3-1/TRBV3-2|-|-
TGTGCCAGCAGCCAAGACGCCGGGATGGCCGGGGAGCTGTTTTTT
CASSQDAGMAGELFF
>TRBJ2-5|TRBV7-3|-|-
TGTGCCAGCAGCTCACGGACTCAAGAGACCCAGTACTTC
CASSSRTQETQYF
>TRBJ2-3|TRBV29-1|TRBD2|-
TGCAGCGTCGTTACACTAGCGGGGGCCTTCACAGATACGCAGTATTTT
CSVVTLAGAFTDTQYF
>TRBJ2-7|TRBV24-1|-|-
TGTGCCACCAGTGAGTCCGGGACACATTCCTACGAGCAGTACTTC
CATSESGTHSYEQYF
>TRBJ1-6|TRBV7-2|-|-
TGTGCCAGCAGCTTAGGGAGACACCGGGGGAGTTCACCCCTCCACTTT
CASSLGRHRGSSPLHF
>TRBJ1-2|TRBV18|-|-
TGTGCCAGCTCCCCGACAGACCGTCATGGCTACACCTTC
CASSPTDRHGYTF
>TRBJ2-1|TRBV5-1|TRBD2|-
TGCGCCAGCAGCTCGGGACTAGCGGTAGGCCCCAATGAGCAGTTCTTC
CASSSGLAVGPNEQFF
>TRBJ1-4|TRBV7-9|-|-
TGTGCCAGCAAATTCCAGGGAGGGGAACTGTTTTTT
CASKFQGGELFF
>TRBJ1-1|TRBV18|-|-
TGTGCCAGCTCACCTACAGACACTGAAGCTTTCTTT
CASSPTDTEAFF
>TRBJ1-4|TRBV5-1|TRBD1|-
TGCGCCAGCAGCCCGGGACAGGATAATGAAAAACTGTTTTTT
CASSPGQDNEKLFF
>TRBJ1-1|TRBV29-1|TRBD1|-
TGCAGCGTTGACAAAACGACAGGGGGCGGTGGTGGAGCTTTCTTT
CSVDKTTGGGGGAFF
>TRBJ2-1|TRBV9|-|-
TGTGCCAGCAGCACTACGGGGTTGGGCTACAATGAGCAGTTCTTC
CASSTTGLGYNEQFF
>TRBJ2-7|TRBV7-3|TRBD1|few
TGTGCCAGCAGCCCAACCGACAGGGTCGTTTCCTACGAGCAGTACTTC
CASSPTDRVVSYEQYF
>TRBJ1-1|TRBV9|-|-
TGTGCCAGCAGCGTTGGGGGGGACACTGAAGCTTTCTTT
CASSVGGDTEAFF
>TRBJ2-4|TRBV28|TRBD2|-
TGTGCCAGCAGACTCAGCGGGAGCCAAAACATTCAGTACTTC
CASRLSGSQNIQYF
>TRBJ1-3|TRBV6-5|TRBD1|-
TGTGCCAGCAGGGACAGGGGCGGAAACACCATATATTTT
CASRDRGGNTIYF
>TRBJ1-3|TRBV7-9|-|-
TGTGCCGGCGGGGTCTTAAGGGGAAACACCATATATTTT
CAGGVLRGNTIYF
>TRBJ1-1|TRBV7-9|TRBD1|-
TGTGCCAGCAGCACGACAGGGGACACTGAAGCTTTCTTT
CASSTTGDTEAFF
>TRBJ2-7|TRBV19|TRBD1|-
TGTGCCAGTAGTACTGGACAGGGTGGGTGGCAGTACTTC
CASSTGQGGWQYF
>TRBJ2-7|TRBV7-2|-|-
TGTGCCAGCAGCTTAGTAGCAGCGGTGTACTACGAGCAGTACTTC
CASSLVAAVYYEQYF
>TRBJ2-7|TRBV7-2|TRBD2|-
TGTGCCAGCAGCCCGAACCCGGGACTAGCTCCCCACGAGCAGTACTTC
CASSPNPGLAPHEQYF
>TRBJ1-3|TRBV18|-|-
TGTGCCAGCTCACTTACGGACAGCTCTGGAAACACCATATATTTT
CASSLTDSSGNTIYF
>TRBJ1-6|TRBV9|-|-
TGTGCCAGCAGCGTAGTAGGAGATTCACCCCTCCACTTT
CASSVVGDSPLHF